This T cell receptor beta chain was found in a study of shared clonotypes between healthy human individuals. About the study: Each donor's CD8 memory used one plate, CD8 naive two, each CD4 subset three.

This clone occurred once. Its specificity is unknown. General study results and limits: Naive subsets tended to show greater estimated richness than memory subsets.

Using approximately 190 ng DNA, about 30,000 T cell genomes, the sorted-subset replicate PCRs were run. Measured with immunoSEQ multiplex PCR; TCRdb has only the in-frame clones, and not every one. This table has approximately 1.4 million clones, approximately 98% appearing once. CDR3 length: 14 amino acids. The V gene's germline CDR1 is SEHNR and CDR2 FQNEAQ (reference sequence). Trimming pared 2 bases from V and 5 bases from J, leaving 12 bases between. The receptor's source is a young man in good health. Sequencing used naive CD4+ T cells sorted from blood. The subset is: CD45RA+ positively selected. This chain links TRBV7-9 with TRBJ1-1; the D is unclear. The CDR3 DNA follows: TGTGCCAGCAGCTTAAGGACGGAAGGTACTGAAGCTTTCTTT. Protein: CASSLRTEGTEAFF.